These T cell receptor beta chains were read from a single sample in a study of blood T cell repertoires in COVID-19. Sequencing used immunoSEQ multiplex PCR; TCRdb keeps in-frame clones, though not all of them. The data hold around 190,000 clones, with around 83% observed a single time. The sample was peripheral blood. Receptor source: a human donor in a cohort sampled during active COVID-19. Both conserved end residues are part of each CDR3. The order of the fields is V gene, clone size, J gene, D gene, CDR3 DNA, CDR3 protein. D genes are given only for firm matches. The listing skips clone size in some rows; elsewhere it reads once, few, many or a size class.

v_gene: TRBV7-8
abundance: -
j_gene: TRBJ2-1
d_gene: TRBD2
CDR3nt: TGTGCCAGCACCTCCATCCTAGCGGACACCTACAATGAGCAGTTCTTC
CDR3aa: CASTSILADTYNEQFF

v_gene: TRBV9
abundance: -
j_gene: TRBJ2-3
d_gene: TRBD2
CDR3nt: TGTGCCAGCAGCGTAGAAAGCGGGAGCCCAGATACGCAGTATTTT
CDR3aa: CASSVESGSPDTQYF

v_gene: TRBV7-2
abundance: -
j_gene: TRBJ2-2
d_gene: -
CDR3nt: TGTGCCAGCAGCTCCAGCCGGGGGTGGACCGGGGAGCTGTTTTTT
CDR3aa: CASSSSRGWTGELFF

v_gene: TRBV6-5
abundance: -
j_gene: TRBJ2-2
d_gene: TRBD2
CDR3nt: TGTGCCAGCAGTTCCCTAGCGGGAGTGAACACCGGGGAGCTGTTTTTT
CDR3aa: CASSSLAGVNTGELFF

v_gene: TRBV19
abundance: -
j_gene: TRBJ1-5
d_gene: -
CDR3nt: TGTGCCGAACCGGGGGGAGGGGGGAATCAGCCCCAGCATTTT
CDR3aa: CAEPGGGGNQPQHF

v_gene: TRBV5-4
abundance: -
j_gene: TRBJ2-7
d_gene: TRBD2
CDR3nt: TGTGCCAGCAGCTTTCCGACTAGCGGGAGCTCCTACGAGCAGTACTTC
CDR3aa: CASSFPTSGSSYEQYF

v_gene: TRBV25-1
abundance: -
j_gene: TRBJ2-5
d_gene: -
CDR3nt: TGTGCCAGCAGTGAATACTACAAACAGGGGACCCAGTACTTC
CDR3aa: CASSEYYKQGTQYF

v_gene: TRBV6-5
abundance: -
j_gene: TRBJ1-2
d_gene: -
CDR3nt: TGTGCCAGCTTTTCTGGCCAGGGTAGCTACACCTTC
CDR3aa: CASFSGQGSYTF

v_gene: TRBV5-1
abundance: -
j_gene: TRBJ1-2
d_gene: -
CDR3nt: TGCGCCAGCAGCTTAGCGGGTAACTATGGCTACACCTTC
CDR3aa: CASSLAGNYGYTF

v_gene: TRBV6-5
abundance: -
j_gene: TRBJ1-5
d_gene: -
CDR3nt: TGTGCCAGCAGGACGACAGGAACCAATCAGCCCCAGCATTTT
CDR3aa: CASRTTGTNQPQHF

v_gene: TRBV4-3
abundance: -
j_gene: TRBJ1-2
d_gene: TRBD1
CDR3nt: TGCGCCAGCAGCCACGACAGGGGTTCTGGCTACACCTTC
CDR3aa: CASSHDRGSGYTF

v_gene: TRBV7-2
abundance: -
j_gene: TRBJ2-1
d_gene: TRBD2
CDR3nt: TGTGCCAGCAGCCCCACGGGAGGGAACTACAATGAGCAGTTCTTC
CDR3aa: CASSPTGGNYNEQFF

v_gene: TRBV19
abundance: once
j_gene: TRBJ1-3
d_gene: -
CDR3nt: TGTGCCACACTCGGCGGCAGTTACTCTGGAAACACCATATATTTT
CDR3aa: CATLGGSYSGNTIYF

v_gene: TRBV6-5
abundance: once
j_gene: TRBJ1-2
d_gene: -
CDR3nt: TGTGCCAGCAGTTACTGGAGAGGGAACAATGGCTACACCTTC
CDR3aa: CASSYWRGNNGYTF

v_gene: TRBV7-2
abundance: -
j_gene: TRBJ2-2
d_gene: TRBD1
CDR3nt: TGTGCCAGCAGCCCGGGACAGGGAGTGAACACCGGGGAGCTGTTTTTT
CDR3aa: CASSPGQGVNTGELFF

v_gene: TRBV18
abundance: few
j_gene: TRBJ2-1
d_gene: TRBD2
CDR3nt: TGTGCCAGCTCACCAGGTAGCGGGAGAGTCAATGAGCAGTTCTTC
CDR3aa: CASSPGSGRVNEQFF

v_gene: TRBV27
abundance: -
j_gene: TRBJ2-1
d_gene: -
CDR3nt: TGTGCCAGCACGCCAAGGAGGTTGAGGGACAATGAGCAGTTCTTC
CDR3aa: CASTPRRLRDNEQFF

v_gene: TRBV19
abundance: few
j_gene: TRBJ2-6
d_gene: TRBD1
CDR3nt: TGTGCCAGTAGTTCGACAGGGTTCGCTGGGGCCAACGTCCTGACTTTC
CDR3aa: CASSSTGFAGANVLTF

v_gene: TRBV7-2
abundance: -
j_gene: TRBJ2-2
d_gene: -
CDR3nt: TGTGCCAGCAGCTCTTTCCGACAGTACGAGGGGGAGCTGTTTTTT
CDR3aa: CASSSFRQYEGELFF

v_gene: TRBV9
abundance: -
j_gene: TRBJ2-1
d_gene: TRBD1
CDR3nt: TGTGCCAGCAGCGTAGCTCCAGGGGGCGGATCAGATGAGCAGTTCTTC
CDR3aa: CASSVAPGGGSDEQFF

v_gene: TRBV7-2
abundance: -
j_gene: TRBJ1-4
d_gene: -
CDR3nt: TGTGCCAGCAGCGCAGATACAGGGATTCAACGGGCAACTAATGAAAAACTGTTTTTT
CDR3aa: CASSADTGIQRATNEKLFF

v_gene: TRBV5-1
abundance: -
j_gene: TRBJ2-7
d_gene: TRBD1
CDR3nt: TGCGCCAGCAGCAGCGCCGAGGGACAGGGAACCTACGAGCAGTACTTC
CDR3aa: CASSSAEGQGTYEQYF

v_gene: TRBV27
abundance: -
j_gene: TRBJ1-5
d_gene: TRBD1
CDR3nt: TGTGCCAGCAGTTTAAAGGCCCCGCAGGGGGCGAGCAATCAGCCCCAGCATTTT
CDR3aa: CASSLKAPQGASNQPQHF

v_gene: TRBV19
abundance: -
j_gene: TRBJ1-2
d_gene: -
CDR3nt: TGTGCCAGTAGTTTCCTCAGGGCTGGCTACACCTTC
CDR3aa: CASSFLRAGYTF

v_gene: TRBV25-1
abundance: -
j_gene: TRBJ2-5
d_gene: TRBD2
CDR3nt: TGTGCCAGCAGTGTCCAGGGCGGAGTAGCGGGAGCAGAGACCCAGTACTTC
CDR3aa: CASSVQGGVAGAETQYF

v_gene: TRBV7-9
abundance: -
j_gene: TRBJ2-7
d_gene: -
CDR3nt: TGTGCCTCCAGCGTGCAGTACTTC
CDR3aa: CASSVQYF

v_gene: TRBV28
abundance: -
j_gene: TRBJ2-5
d_gene: -
CDR3nt: TGTGCCAGCAGTTTAAACAATGGAGAGACCCAGTACTTC
CDR3aa: CASSLNNGETQYF